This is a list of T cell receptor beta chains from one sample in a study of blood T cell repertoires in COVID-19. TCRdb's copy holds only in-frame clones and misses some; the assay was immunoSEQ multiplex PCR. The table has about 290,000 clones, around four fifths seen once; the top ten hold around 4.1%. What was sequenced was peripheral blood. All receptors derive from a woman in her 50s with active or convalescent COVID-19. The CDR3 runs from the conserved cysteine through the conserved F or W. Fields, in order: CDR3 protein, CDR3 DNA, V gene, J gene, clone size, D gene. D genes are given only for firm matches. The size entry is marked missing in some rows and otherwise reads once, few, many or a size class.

CDR3 protein: CASSAPRSSGSRPYEQYF; CDR3 DNA: TGTGCCAGCAGCGCCCCCCGGTCTAGCGGGAGTAGACCCTACGAGCAGTACTTC; V gene: TRBV7-9; J gene: TRBJ2-7; clone size: once; D gene: TRBD2
CDR3 protein: CASSLLGQAHNEQFF; CDR3 DNA: TGTGCCAGTAGTCTACTCGGACAGGCCCACAATGAGCAGTTCTTC; V gene: TRBV19; J gene: TRBJ2-1; clone size: NA; D gene: TRBD1
CDR3 protein: CSARFAFEQYF; CDR3 DNA: TGCAGTGCTAGATTTGCGTTCGAGCAGTACTTC; V gene: TRBV20-1; J gene: TRBJ2-7; clone size: NA; D gene: NA
CDR3 protein: CASSPLAGQVSEQFF; CDR3 DNA: TGTGCCAGCAGTCCGCTAGCGGGGCAGGTTAGTGAGCAGTTCTTC; V gene: TRBV6-5; J gene: TRBJ2-1; clone size: NA; D gene: TRBD2
CDR3 protein: CASSITGDEQYF; CDR3 DNA: TGTGCCAGTAGTATAACAGGGGACGAGCAGTACTTC; V gene: TRBV19; J gene: TRBJ2-7; clone size: once; D gene: TRBD1
CDR3 protein: CASTRDRLNTEAFF; CDR3 DNA: TGCGCCAGCACCCGGGACAGACTGAACACTGAAGCTTTCTTT; V gene: TRBV5-1; J gene: TRBJ1-1; clone size: NA; D gene: TRBD1
CDR3 protein: CASSVGGTNEKLFF; CDR3 DNA: TGTGCCAGCAGCGTTGGAGGGACTAATGAAAAACTGTTTTTT; V gene: TRBV9; J gene: TRBJ1-4; clone size: many; D gene: NA
CDR3 protein: CASSTGRTEAFF; CDR3 DNA: TGTGCCAGCAGTACAGGCCGCACTGAAGCTTTCTTT; V gene: TRBV12-3/TRBV12-4; J gene: TRBJ1-1; clone size: NA; D gene: NA
CDR3 protein: CASSLGQYTDTQYF; CDR3 DNA: TGCGCCAGCAGCTTAGGACAATACACAGATACGCAGTATTTT; V gene: TRBV5-1; J gene: TRBJ2-3; clone size: NA; D gene: NA
CDR3 protein: CASSRTSGTSYTQYF; CDR3 DNA: TGTGCCAGCAGCCGGACTAGCGGGACTTCCTATACGCAGTATTTT; V gene: TRBV5-6; J gene: TRBJ2-3; clone size: once; D gene: TRBD2
CDR3 protein: CASSENSFGGGRIEKLFF; CDR3 DNA: TGTGCCAGCAGTGAAAACTCATTTGGGGGGGGGCGGATTGAAAAACTGTTTTTT; V gene: TRBV6-1; J gene: TRBJ1-4; clone size: NA; D gene: NA
CDR3 protein: CASSLLGGHQPQHF; CDR3 DNA: TGTGCCAGCAGTTTATTAGGGGGCCACCAGCCCCAGCATTTT; V gene: TRBV28; J gene: TRBJ1-5; clone size: NA; D gene: TRBD1
CDR3 protein: CASSLTGQTEAFF; CDR3 DNA: TGCGCCAGCAGCTTGACAGGGCAAACTGAAGCTTTCTTT; V gene: TRBV10-1; J gene: TRBJ1-1; clone size: NA; D gene: TRBD1
CDR3 protein: CASSPSRNQETQYF; CDR3 DNA: TGTGCCAGCAGCCCATCGCGGAACCAAGAGACCCAGTACTTC; V gene: TRBV5-4; J gene: TRBJ2-5; clone size: once; D gene: NA
CDR3 protein: CASSLRARPSYNEQFF; CDR3 DNA: TGCGCCAGCAGCTTGAGAGCGAGACCTTCCTACAATGAGCAGTTCTTC; V gene: TRBV5-1; J gene: TRBJ2-1; clone size: NA; D gene: NA
CDR3 protein: CASRTQGVSGANVLTF; CDR3 DNA: TGCGCCAGCAGGACACAGGGGGTTTCTGGGGCCAACGTCCTGACTTTC; V gene: TRBV5-1; J gene: TRBJ2-6; clone size: NA; D gene: TRBD1
CDR3 protein: CATRASGGTGELFF; CDR3 DNA: TGTGCCACCAGAGCCTCAGGGGGCACCGGGGAGCTGTTTTTT; V gene: TRBV24-1; J gene: TRBJ2-2; clone size: many; D gene: TRBD1
CDR3 protein: CASRGLPLYNEQFF; CDR3 DNA: TGTGCCAGCCGAGGGCTACCGCTCTACAATGAGCAGTTCTTC; V gene: TRBV19; J gene: TRBJ2-1; clone size: NA; D gene: NA
CDR3 protein: CAISVFFTDTQYF; CDR3 DNA: TGTGCCATCAGTGTCTTTTTCACAGATACGCAGTATTTT; V gene: TRBV10-3; J gene: TRBJ2-3; clone size: NA; D gene: NA
CDR3 protein: CASSEEPTVLSVKLFF; CDR3 DNA: TGTGCCAGCAGCGAAGAACCCACAGTTCTCAGTGTGAAACTGTTTTTT; V gene: TRBV6-1; J gene: TRBJ1-4; clone size: NA; D gene: NA
CDR3 protein: CASRTSGKDTGELFF; CDR3 DNA: TGCGCCAGCAGAACTAGCGGGAAGGACACCGGGGAGCTGTTTTTT; V gene: TRBV5-1; J gene: TRBJ2-2; clone size: NA; D gene: TRBD2
CDR3 protein: CASSLWQGAYEQYF; CDR3 DNA: TGTGCCAGCAGCTTGTGGCAGGGGGCCTACGAGCAGTACTTC; V gene: TRBV5-5; J gene: TRBJ2-7; clone size: NA; D gene: TRBD1
CDR3 protein: CASSGARNNSPLHF; CDR3 DNA: TGTGCCAGCAGCGGGGCCAGGAATAATTCACCCCTCCACTTT; V gene: TRBV3-1/TRBV3-2; J gene: TRBJ1-6; clone size: few; D gene: NA
CDR3 protein: CASSLDRGGNEQFF; CDR3 DNA: TGTGCCAGCAGCTTAGACCGGGGGGGGAATGAGCAGTTCTTC; V gene: TRBV7-2; J gene: TRBJ2-1; clone size: NA; D gene: TRBD2
CDR3 protein: CASKRGLAGVNEQFF; CDR3 DNA: TGTGCCAGTAAAAGAGGACTAGCGGGAGTCAATGAGCAGTTCTTC; V gene: TRBV19; J gene: TRBJ2-1; clone size: NA; D gene: TRBD2
CDR3 protein: CASRTGGKYNEQFF; CDR3 DNA: TGTGCCAGCAGAACGGGCGGGAAGTACAATGAGCAGTTCTTC; V gene: TRBV28; J gene: TRBJ2-1; clone size: few; D gene: NA
CDR3 protein: CASRSHGQGHQPQHF; CDR3 DNA: TGTGCCAGTAGATCCCATGGACAGGGCCATCAGCCCCAGCATTTT; V gene: TRBV19; J gene: TRBJ1-5; clone size: NA; D gene: TRBD1
CDR3 protein: CASGGIYGYTF; CDR3 DNA: TGTGCCAGCGGCGGTATCTATGGCTACACCTTC; V gene: TRBV7-9; J gene: TRBJ1-2; clone size: few; D gene: NA
CDR3 protein: CASSRDLAEGYTF; CDR3 DNA: TGTGCCAGCTCACGAGACCTAGCGGAAGGCTACACCTTC; V gene: TRBV18; J gene: TRBJ1-2; clone size: NA; D gene: NA
CDR3 protein: CASRSDSFSYEQYF; CDR3 DNA: TGTGCCAGTAGGTCGGACTCGTTTTCCTACGAGCAGTACTTC; V gene: TRBV19; J gene: TRBJ2-7; clone size: NA; D gene: NA
CDR3 protein: CATRKNRRSGNTIYF; CDR3 DNA: TGTGCCACCCGAAAGAACAGACGCTCTGGAAACACCATATATTTT; V gene: TRBV6-7; J gene: TRBJ1-3; clone size: NA; D gene: NA
CDR3 protein: CASSSRLVDTQYF; CDR3 DNA: TGTGCCAGTAGTTCCCGACTAGTGGATACGCAGTATTTT; V gene: TRBV19; J gene: TRBJ2-3; clone size: NA; D gene: NA
CDR3 protein: CASSFGTGELFF; CDR3 DNA: TGTGCCAGCAGCTTCGGCACCGGGGAGCTGTTTTTT; V gene: TRBV7-3; J gene: TRBJ2-2; clone size: NA; D gene: NA
CDR3 protein: CASSPWGGSIAKNIQYF; CDR3 DNA: TGTGCCAGCAGTCCATGGGGGGGCTCGATAGCCAAAAACATTCAGTACTTC; V gene: TRBV28; J gene: TRBJ2-4; clone size: NA; D gene: NA
CDR3 protein: CASSFGLGGGIIGEQFF; CDR3 DNA: TGCGCCAGCAGCTTCGGGCTAGGGGGCGGGATAATCGGTGAGCAGTTCTTC; V gene: TRBV5-1; J gene: TRBJ2-1; clone size: NA; D gene: NA
CDR3 protein: CATSRDPGSYEQYF; CDR3 DNA: TGTGCCACCAGCAGAGATCCGGGCTCCTACGAGCAGTACTTC; V gene: TRBV15; J gene: TRBJ2-7; clone size: once; D gene: NA
CDR3 protein: CAWSAPDRGWNTEAFF; CDR3 DNA: TGTGCCTGGAGTGCCCCGGACAGGGGATGGAACACTGAAGCTTTCTTT; V gene: TRBV30; J gene: TRBJ1-1; clone size: few; D gene: TRBD1
CDR3 protein: CASSYSDRPTNEKLFF; CDR3 DNA: TGTGCCAGCAGTTACTCGGACAGGCCAACTAATGAAAAACTGTTTTTT; V gene: TRBV6-2/TRBV6-3; J gene: TRBJ1-4; clone size: NA; D gene: TRBD1
CDR3 protein: CASSLTLGRVNTEAFF; CDR3 DNA: TGTGCCAGCAGCTTAACCCTGGGCAGGGTGAACACTGAAGCTTTCTTT; V gene: TRBV7-3; J gene: TRBJ1-1; clone size: NA; D gene: NA
CDR3 protein: CASSQVTQVNEQFF; CDR3 DNA: TGCGCCAGCAGCCAAGTCACTCAGGTCAATGAGCAGTTCTTC; V gene: TRBV4-1; J gene: TRBJ2-1; clone size: NA; D gene: NA
CDR3 protein: CSAREEDRGGEKLFF; CDR3 DNA: TGCAGTGCTCGTGAAGAGGACAGGGGAGGCGAAAAACTGTTTTTT; V gene: TRBV20-1; J gene: TRBJ1-4; clone size: NA; D gene: TRBD1
CDR3 protein: CASSQPGQNYNEQFF; CDR3 DNA: TGTGCCAGCAGCCAACCGGGACAGAATTACAATGAGCAGTTCTTC; V gene: TRBV14; J gene: TRBJ2-1; clone size: NA; D gene: TRBD1
CDR3 protein: CASSRALPGQGEKLFF; CDR3 DNA: TGTGCCAGTAGTCGAGCCTTACCGGGACAGGGGGAAAAACTGTTTTTT; V gene: TRBV19; J gene: TRBJ1-4; clone size: NA; D gene: TRBD1
CDR3 protein: CASSLASGTEQYF; CDR3 DNA: TGTGCCAGCTCTTTGGCTAGCGGGACCGAGCAGTACTTC; V gene: TRBV2; J gene: TRBJ2-7; clone size: few; D gene: TRBD2